This T cell receptor (beta chain) stems from a study of T cells after yellow fever vaccination (dated by TCRdb to between 2018 and 2021). Regarding the study in general: The SMART-Seq v4 Ultra Low Input RNA kit was used to prepare libraries from fractions with low cell numbers. Two healthy male donors made up the cohort, one aged 18 to 30 years and the other aged 30 to 40 years. Bulk TCR alpha and beta repertoires were sequenced longitudinally to track T-cell clones before and after primary and booster YFV17D yellow fever vaccination. Blood was collected at multiple timepoints before and after primary and secondary immunization, and bulk PBMC replicates and cell subsets were isolated.

On this clonotype itself: No cognate antigen has been identified for it. No base-level quality is on record; no much larger clone is a single base apart.

TCR cDNA was made using 5'RACE template switching, a step that added a universal primer site and unique molecular identifiers. cDNA synthesis was primed from both the TCR alpha and TCR beta constant segments. Libraries were amplified in two PCR steps, with sample barcodes and sequencing adapters added in the second step. Libraries were sequenced on Illumina HiSeq 2500 (2x100 bp) or NovaSeq (2x150 bp). Per the original workflow: MIGEC was used to demultiplex reads and collapse the reads into UMI consensus sequences, and MiXCR was used for V(D)J alignment. Vaccine-responding clonotypes were defined with edgeR using replicate PBMC samples, requiring FDR below 0.01 and a log2 fold change above 5 up to day 15. Each bulk clonotype was labeled CD4 or CD8 based on which sequenced repertoire, CD4 or CD8, contained the clonotype at higher abundance. Using fastp trimming at Q25 and MiXCR clonotype assembly, TCRdb reanalyzed the public sequencing data and kept in-frame beta chains. Under each unique CDR3 protein, matching rows form one entry showing the most common genes and DNA. The authors' filters were not applied to this entry. Within this sample are about 350,000 distinct CDR3 sequences, with around a tenth of them counted one time only. The top ten hold 18% of the sample.

What the research found in general, with its limitations: After the booster, most clones that had expanded after primary vaccination were detected again (over 95% of CD4 and around nine tenths of CD8), suggesting broad maintenance of memory. Because the study included only two donors, the extent to which the findings can be generalized is limited. The secondary T-cell response was weaker than the primary response but faster, peaking on day 5 instead of day 15. A small share of clonotypes occurred in both CD4 and CD8 compartments, likely arising from convergent recombination. Computational filtering was required because FACS-sorted repertoires could contain abundant contaminating clonotypes from the bulk population.

The treatment or condition label of this sample denotes: live attenuated yellow fever vaccine strain. Two biological replicates of bulk PBMCs were collected at each blood-draw timepoint. A standard Ficoll-Paque protocol was used to isolate PBMCs from peripheral blood. RNA was extracted with TriZol from bulk PBMCs, CD4 and CD8 fractions, and dextramer-positive and dextramer-negative fractions. Inclusive of the bounding cysteine and phenylalanine, the CDR3 is 14 residues long. Only CDR3 DNA remains: 42 bases, in frame from the first base. As encoded in the germline V gene (reference sequence), CDR1 is LGHDT while CDR2 is YNNKEL. V is cut by 2 bases and J by 7 bases, and the space between the germline ends is 14 bases.

The chain is made from TRBV3-1 and TRBJ2-5, with TRBD2 tentatively as D gene (7 bases match). The origin of this receptor is a man in his late teens or twenties who received the YFV17D yellow fever vaccine. The specimen comprised PBMCs, sampled on the day of the first yellow fever vaccination. The CDR3 reads as follows: CASSQPGLGGTQYF. The DNA is as follows: TGTGCCAGCAGCCAACCTGGACTAGGGGGGACCCAGTACTTC.